This TCR beta chain came from a study of Graves' ophthalmopathy and Graves' hyperthyroidism (dated 2018 in TCRdb). At the level of the whole study: Peripheral blood was collected at initial diagnosis, prior to any treatment. To tell Graves' ophthalmopathy apart from Graves' hyperthyroidism, and to predict which patients would progress to ophthalmopathy, the study relied on TCR beta repertoire signatures. In total, 135 blood samples were TCR-sequenced: 43 ophthalmopathy, 80 or so hyperthyroidism and roughly 17 hyperthyroidism-to-ophthalmopathy patients. A discovery set of 100 patients (around 44 ophthalmopathy, 55 to 60 stable hyperthyroidism) was enrolled to explore V-J signatures distinguishing ophthalmopathy from hyperthyroidism. The independent validation cohort included roughly 19 hyperthyroidism patients plus 17 patients who later progressed from hyperthyroidism to ophthalmopathy. T-cell repertoires of thyroid tissue and blood were compared in five or six hyperthyroidism patients. Following sampling, methimazole starting at 30 mg daily was administered to hyperthyroidism patients, and high-dose intravenous methylprednisolone was administered to ophthalmopathy patients. The 80 to 100 discovery patients were randomly divided into training and test sets at a 7:3 ratio.

The study at large found these results: Ophthalmopathy was separated from stable hyperthyroidism by the 13-signature model with 87.88% sensitivity and less than 82% specificity in cross-validation and with 80%/75% in the test set. Most expanded thyroid clonotypes with frequency above 0.001 were also detected in blood, suggesting blood repertoires may reflect the thyroid immune response. No statistical method was used to set the sample size in advance, and the investigators knew which group each participant was assigned to. In validation, the model predicted ophthalmopathy progression with 70.59% sensitivity and less than 80% specificity; eleven to twelve predicted patients were CT-confirmed with GO in a median of approximately six months.

Stable hyperthyroidism was defined as no progression to ophthalmopathy within 18 months of follow-up. Hyperthyroidism patients were newly diagnosed, were aged 18 to 65 years, and had a disease duration under 2 months. Anyone with other autoimmune diseases, uncontrolled infections, pregnancy or lactation was excluded from the study. Clinical symptoms, serum thyroxine, TRAb, thyroid ultrasound and orbital computed tomography were used for diagnosis. Ficoll-Paque density gradient centrifugation was used to isolate PBMCs from around 10 ml of fresh peripheral blood. Total RNA was extracted using Trizol reagent, and RNA quality was checked on an Agilent 2100 Bioanalyzer. For repertoire sequencing, the TCR beta CDR3 regions were amplified from RNA transcripts. The first round was an RT-PCR using HTBI primers with the Qiagen OneStep RT-PCR kit, and this first round was followed by a second-round multiplex PCR, then size selection and purification. The libraries underwent paired-end sequencing with 100 bp reads on an Illumina HiSeq2000. Per the source publication's procedure: SOAPnuke was used for read processing, and reads with adapters, uncalled bases, a mean Phred below 15, or no exact constant-primer or identifier match were discarded. COPE v1.2.5 was used to merge the high-quality paired reads. Clonotypes were defined as unique nucleotide sequences and were aligned to IMGT TRB V, D and J references using MiTCR v1.1. The analysis was limited to V-J combinations with a frequency above 0.0001, which together covered 99% to 99.2% of the repertoires. A TCR clonal expansion and chaos score per V-J combination was defined as the ratio of F50 clonal expansion to chaos observed in the TCRdist matrix. Welch's t-statistics and random forest were used to narrow the features down to 10 to 15 V-J combinations, which were then fed into a naive Bayes classifier. Thyroid-blood repertoire similarity was quantified with the Morisita-Horn index. TCRdb reworked the public reads: Q25 trimming with fastp, MiXCR clone assembly, productive beta chains retained. Rows are unified per CDR3 protein, each entry keeping the most common DNA and genes. TCRdb's processing, not the study's, gives the V and J calls here. The sample contains about 620,000 distinct CDR3 sequences, over 20% of them found a single time. Roughly 6.9% of the sample lies in the top ten.

This clonotype was seen ten or more times. The antigen it recognizes is unknown. Within one base of it there is no much larger clone, and no base qualities were kept. From the germline V gene (reference sequence), CDR1 is GTSNPN and CDR2 is SVGIG. V is cut by 4 bases and J by 1 base, and the space between the germline ends is 10 bases. Taken from cysteine to phenylalanine, the CDR3 has 13 residues. This entry keeps only the CDR3 DNA: 39 bases, framed from base 1. The sequenced sample was peripheral blood. This sequence uses TRBV30 and TRBJ1-1; possibly the D gene is TRBD1, per 5 matching bases. The source of this sequence is a woman aged 18-29 years with stable Graves' hyperthyroidism. Some clones in this sample may be carry-over from other donors' samples. Donor details come from another sample of the same person, matched by shared clones. The CDR3 protein: CAWINQGNTEAFF. The nucleotides are TGTGCCTGGATAAATCAGGGGAACACTGAAGCTTTCTTT.